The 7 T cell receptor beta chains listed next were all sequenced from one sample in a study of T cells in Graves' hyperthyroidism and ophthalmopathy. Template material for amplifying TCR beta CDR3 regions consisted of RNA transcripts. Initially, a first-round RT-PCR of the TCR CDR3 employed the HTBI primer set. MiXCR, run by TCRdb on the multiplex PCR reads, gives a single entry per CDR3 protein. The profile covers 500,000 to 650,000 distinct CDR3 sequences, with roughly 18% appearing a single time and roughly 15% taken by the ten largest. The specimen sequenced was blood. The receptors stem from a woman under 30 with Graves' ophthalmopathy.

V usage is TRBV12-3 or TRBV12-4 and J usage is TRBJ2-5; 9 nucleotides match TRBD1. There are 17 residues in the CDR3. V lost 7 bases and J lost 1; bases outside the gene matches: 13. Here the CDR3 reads CASTRARDRASQETQYF. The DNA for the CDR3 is TGTGCCAGCACCAGAGCCCGGGACAGGGCCTCCCAAGAGACCCAGTACTTC.

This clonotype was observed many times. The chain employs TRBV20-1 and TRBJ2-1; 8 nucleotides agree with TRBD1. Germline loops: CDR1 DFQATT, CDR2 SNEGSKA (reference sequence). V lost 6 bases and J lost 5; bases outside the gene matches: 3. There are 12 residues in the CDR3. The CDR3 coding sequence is TGCAGTGCGCCGGACAGGGACAATGAGCAGTTCTTC. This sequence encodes CSAPDRDNEQFF.

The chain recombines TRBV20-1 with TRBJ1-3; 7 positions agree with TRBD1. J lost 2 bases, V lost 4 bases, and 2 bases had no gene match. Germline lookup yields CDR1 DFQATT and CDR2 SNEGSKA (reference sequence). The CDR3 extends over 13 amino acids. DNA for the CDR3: TGCAGTGCTACAGGGGGAGCTGGAAACACCATATATTTT. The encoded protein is CSATGGAGNTIYF.

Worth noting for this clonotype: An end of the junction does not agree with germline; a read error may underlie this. CDR3 protein: CVSRTLGGGSYEQYF. DNA of the CDR3: TGTGTCAGCAGAACCCTGGGGGGGGGGTCTTACGAGCAGTACTTC. The chain joins TRBV27 to TRBJ2-7; 7 bases line up with TRBD2. The CDR3 is 15 amino acids. Germline CDR1 reads MNHEY; CDR2 reads SMNVEV (reference sequence).

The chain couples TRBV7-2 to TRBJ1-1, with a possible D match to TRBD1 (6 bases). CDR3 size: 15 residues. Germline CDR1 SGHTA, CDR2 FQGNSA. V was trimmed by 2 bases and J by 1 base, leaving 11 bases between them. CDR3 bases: TGTACCAGCAGCTTAACGGGGGCGGGGAACACTGAAGCTTTCTTT. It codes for CTSSLTGAGNTEAFF.

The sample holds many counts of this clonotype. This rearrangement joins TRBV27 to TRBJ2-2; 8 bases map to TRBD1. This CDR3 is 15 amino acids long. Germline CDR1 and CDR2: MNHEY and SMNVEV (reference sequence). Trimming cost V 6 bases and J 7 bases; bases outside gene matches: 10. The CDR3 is CASRPGGVVVGELFF. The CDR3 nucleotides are TGTGCCAGCAGGCCAGGGGGCGTAGTTGTCGGGGAGCTGTTTTTT.

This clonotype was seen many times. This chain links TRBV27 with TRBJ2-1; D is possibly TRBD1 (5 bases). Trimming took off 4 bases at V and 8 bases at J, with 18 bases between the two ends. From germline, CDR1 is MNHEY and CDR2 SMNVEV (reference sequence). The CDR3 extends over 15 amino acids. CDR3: CASSSGHPRSDEQFF. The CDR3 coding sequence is TGTGCCAGCAGTTCCGGACACCCTCGGAGCGATGAGCAGTTCTTC.